This T cell receptor beta chain was sequenced during a study of cytomegalovirus exposure and HLA in healthy donors. Turning to the study itself: Within an early data release were tens of millions of unique TCRs drawn from HLA-typed donors. Regarding the study as a whole: Apparent HLA restriction characterized most CMV-associated TCR beta chains in a later analysis.

PCR involved 60 Vbeta and 13 Jbeta primers. Sequenced by immunoSEQ multiplex PCR; TCRdb stores in-frame clones only, minus some. The data contain some 190,000 clones, 79% of them singletons. There are 16 residues in the CDR3. CDR1 is SGHRS and CDR2 is YFSETQ in the germline V gene. Trimming took 4 bases from V and 2 from J, leaving 17 bases between them. As for this clone: The antigen is unknown.

The TCR was taken from a woman aged 18-35 years in good health and CMV-seronegative. What was sequenced was PBMCs. The chain joins TRBV5-1 to TRBJ2-3, with TRBD1 as a possible D gene (6 bases). The DNA for the CDR3 is TGCGCCAGCAGCATCGGACAGAGGTTAAACACAGATACGCAGTATTTT. Encoded protein: CASSIGQRLNTDTQYF.